Shown below are 8 T cell receptor beta chains from a single sample sequenced in a study of breast tumors, draining lymph nodes, adjacent tissues. Each CDR3 protein gets one entry after TCRdb re-called the multiplex PCR reads with MiXCR. The sample yields some 130,000 distinct CDR3 sequences, around 22% seen once. Breast cancer patients provided tissue from their axillary draining lymph nodes. Sequencing used axillary lymph node tissue. These receptors were collected from a female donor with breast cancer. Some clones in this sample may be carry-over from other donors' samples.

This clonotype was observed a handful of times. This chain joins TRBV19 and TRBJ2-1; D is ambiguous. The V gene lost 4 bases and the J gene lost 3 bases, with 10 bases spanning the gap. Germline values: CDR1 LNHDA, CDR2 SQIVND (reference sequence). This CDR3 has 14 amino acids. In DNA, the CDR3 is TGTGCCAGTAGTACTGGGTCCGACTACAATGAGCAGTTCTTC. Its protein product is CASSTGSDYNEQFF. Based on the CDR3 plus reference TRBV19 and TRBJ2-1, the full variable domain is DGGITQSPKYLFRKEGQNVTLSCEQNLNHDAMYWYRQDPGQGLRLIYYSQIVNDFQKGDIAEGYSVSREKKESFPLTVTSAQKNPTAFYLCASSTGSDYNEQFFGPGTRLTVL.

Concerning this clonotype: This may come from a read error, since a much larger clone is one base off. The gene calls are TRBV20-1 and TRBJ1-2; D is possibly TRBD1 (5 bases). There are 15 residues in the CDR3. Germline loops: CDR1 DFQATT, CDR2 SNEGSKA (reference sequence). V lost 1 base, J lost 3 bases, and 15 bases lay in between. DNA of the CDR3: TGCAGTGCTAGAGGGGGGGTCGGGACCGACTATGGCTACACCTTC. Its protein is CSARGGVGTDYGYTF.

Ten or more counts support this clonotype. V is TRBV7-8 and J is TRBJ2-7, with 8 bases that match TRBD1. J lost 0 bases, V lost 5 bases, and 6 bases had no gene match. CDR1 is SGHVS, CDR2 FQNEAQ, per germline. The CDR3 is made up of 15 amino acids. The CDR3 region is CASSPRTGSSYEQYF. The CDR3 DNA reads TGTGCCAGCAGCCCCCGGACAGGGAGCTCCTACGAGCAGTACTTC.

This clonotype came up many times. The gene calls are TRBV5-8 and TRBJ1-2; tentatively, D is TRBD1 (6 bases). This CDR3 region has 15 residues. Germline values: CDR1 SGHTS, CDR2 YDEGEE. Trimming took off 0 bases at V and 3 bases at J, with 12 bases between the two ends. The CDR3 loop reads CASSLVTGKDYGYTF. Here the CDR3 DNA reads TGTGCCAGCAGCTTGGTAACAGGGAAGGACTATGGCTACACCTTC.

This clonotype was picked up many times. V is TRBV7-6 and J is TRBJ2-3; TRBD2 matches at 14 bases. Germline lookup yields CDR1 SGHVS and CDR2 FNYEAQ. CDR3 length: 17 amino acids. Losses at the gene ends were 5 bases for V and 2 bases for J; bases not matched to a gene: 6. The CDR3 bases are TGTGCCAGCAGCCAGGGACTAGCGGGAGCATCCACAGATACGCAGTATTTT. The encoded protein is CASSQGLAGASTDTQYF.

This clonotype showed up just a few times. The chain couples TRBV30 to TRBJ1-5; D is undetermined. The V gene's germline CDR1 is GTSNPN and CDR2 SVGIG (reference sequence). V gave up 1 base and J gave up 3 bases, with 10 bases separating them. The CDR3 covers 14 residues. CDR3 sequence reads: CAWSEMANNQPQHF. CDR3 coding DNA: TGTGCCTGGAGTGAAATGGCCAACAATCAGCCCCAGCATTTT.

This clonotype was counted only a few times. This sequence joins TRBV20-1 and TRBJ2-4; D is uncertain. Trimming pared 0 bases from V and 0 bases from J, leaving 9 bases between. The CDR3 sequence is 15 residues long. CDR1 and CDR2 from the germline V gene are DFQATT and SNEGSKA (reference sequence). Here the CDR3 reads CSARDPLIAKNIQYF. CDR3 DNA: TGCAGTGCTAGAGATCCCCTAATAGCCAAAAACATTCAGTACTTC.

This clonotype came up many times. The chain uses TRBV11-3 and TRBJ2-2; D perhaps matches TRBD2 (6 bases). V gave up 5 bases and J gave up 1 base, with 8 bases separating them. Germline V gene lookup returns CDR1 SGHNT and CDR2 YENEEA. The CDR3 contains 14 residues. The CDR3 nucleotides are TGTGCCAGCAGCCCGGGACTGAACACCGGGGAGCTGTTTTTT. Its protein product is CASSPGLNTGELFF.